This TCR beta chain was sequenced during a study of cytomegalovirus exposure and HLA in healthy donors. Primers included in the PCR were 60 Vbeta and 13 Jbeta primers. Using immunoSEQ multiplex PCR, the repertoire was profiled, and TCRdb retains in-frame clones only, with some absent. The repertoire holds 130,000 or so clones, with 81% as singletons. Input material: PBMCs. The receptor was isolated from a woman in her thirties or forties in good health and CMV-seronegative.

The CDR3 DNA follows: TGTGCCAGCAGCAAAACCAGAGCCCCGGACATGAACACTGAAGCTTTCTTT. It is translated as CASSKTRAPDMNTEAFF. The chain employs TRBV21-1 and TRBJ1-1; TRBD1 is taken as the D call from the table, unchecked against the DNA. TRBV21-1 is deemed a pseudogene. This CDR3 has 17 residues.